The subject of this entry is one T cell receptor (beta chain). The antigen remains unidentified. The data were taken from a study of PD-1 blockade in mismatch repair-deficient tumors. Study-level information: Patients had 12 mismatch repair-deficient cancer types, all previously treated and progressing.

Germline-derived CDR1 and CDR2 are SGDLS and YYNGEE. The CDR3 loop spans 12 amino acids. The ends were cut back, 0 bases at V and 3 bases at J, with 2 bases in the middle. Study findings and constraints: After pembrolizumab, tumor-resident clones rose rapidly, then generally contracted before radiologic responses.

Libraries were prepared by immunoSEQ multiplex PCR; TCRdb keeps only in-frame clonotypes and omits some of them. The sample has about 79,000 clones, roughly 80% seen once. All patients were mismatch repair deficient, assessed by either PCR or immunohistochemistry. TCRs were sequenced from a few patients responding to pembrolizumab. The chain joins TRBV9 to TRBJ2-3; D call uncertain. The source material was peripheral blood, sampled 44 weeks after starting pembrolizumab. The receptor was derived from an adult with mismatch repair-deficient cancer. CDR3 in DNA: TGTGCCAGCAGCGTAGGGACAGATACGCAGTATTTT. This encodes CASSVGTDTQYF.